The present T cell receptor beta chain was sequenced within a study of vaccination and CD4 T cells after COVID-19. Study overall: Convalescent persons amounted to six males plus four females, two of whom were Hispanic. Cells were stimulated with overlapping spike peptide pools from SARS-CoV-2, HCoV-NL63, HCoV-OC43 and HCoV-229E.

Scientists ran DNA taken from cultured CD4+ T cells through the Oncomine TCR Beta short-read assay for sequencing. TCRdb ran MiXCR on the PCR reads and lists one entry per CDR3 protein. The data contain more than 20,000 distinct CDR3 sequences, 50% of them seen just once; the ten biggest clones take up roughly 27%. A remark on this clonotype: Its antigen is unidentified.

Study-wide findings and caveats: SARS-CoV-2-reactive clonotype medians increased from about 20 to 38, not significantly.

Sample treatment: roughly 11-day PBMC culture with coronavirus spike peptide pools or control peptides (ViraFEST assay). First, ViraFEST expanded antigen-specific T cells with peptide pools, and next it sequenced the TCRs. The CDR3 runs 17 residues. Germline V gene lookup returns CDR1 MNHNS and CDR2 SASEGT. V dropped 6 bases and J dropped 2; count of bases not matched to a gene: 10. Sequencing used CD4+ T cells from blood, cultured in vitro, obtained before SARS-CoV-2 vaccination. The rearrangement joins TRBV6-1 to TRBJ1-5, with 10 nucleotides matching TRBD1. The sequence was collected from a human donor who received a COVID-19 vaccine. The CDR3 bases are TGTGCCAGCAGCCCCGACAGGGGGCAACGGGGCAATCAGCCCCAGCATTTT. Its translation is CASSPDRGQRGNQPQHF.